The next 26 T cell receptor beta chains were all read from a single sample in a study of T cell responses to AZD1222 COVID-19 vaccine (dated by TCRdb to about 2021). What this sample's time point label stands for: baseline before first vaccination. The library was produced with the immunoSEQ multiplex PCR assay. TCRdb took this table from immuneACCESS and kept in-frame rearrangements with V and J called. Such tables lack part of the clones; where checked against another copy, unresolved V genes explain under half of the gap, and the rest is unexplained. This sample holds about 92,000 clones; roughly 90% were observed only once. Clones ranked in the top ten supply approximately 25% of the sample. Material: peripheral blood, obtained on day 0 of AZD1222 vaccination. These receptor sequences come from an adult in good health.

This chain uses TRBV5-1 with TRBJ2-7, with TRBD2 matching over 13 bases. Germline trimming cut 4 bases from V and 3 bases from J; bases unmatched to any gene: 4. The length of the CDR3 is 15 residues. Germline lookup yields CDR1 SGHRS and CDR2 YFSETQ. CDR3: CASSPGLAGRYEQYF. CDR3 bases: TGCGCCAGCAGCCCGGGACTAGCGGGACGCTACGAGCAGTACTTC.

The gene calls are TRBV4-3 and TRBJ2-2, with 9 bases that match TRBD1. V trimming: 4 bases; J trimming: 6 bases; junction bases outside the gene matches: 6. The CDR3 covers 15 residues. Germline V CDR1 and CDR2: LGHNA, YSLEER. CDR3 region: CASSPRGQGSGELFF. The CDR3 region has the DNA TGCGCCAGCAGCCCCAGGGGACAGGGTTCCGGGGAGCTGTTTTTT.

This chain links TRBV5-1 with TRBJ2-5; a possible D gene is TRBD2 (6 bases). V was shortened by 0 bases and J by 3 bases, with 12 bases between the two germline ends. Germline CDR1 reads SGHRS; CDR2 reads YFSETQ. The CDR3 runs to 15 residues. The CDR3 region is CASSLDGREEETQYF. CDR3 nucleotides: TGCGCCAGCAGCTTGGACGGCAGGGAGGAAGAGACCCAGTACTTC.

This clone was recorded only once. The V call is TRBV24-1, the J call TRBJ2-5; 7 bases map to TRBD1. Per the germline V gene, CDR1 is KGHDR and CDR2 is SFDVKD. CDR3 length: 15 residues. Unmatched junction bases numbered 7, after V lost 3 bases and J lost 4 bases. The CDR3 nucleotides are TGTGCCACCAGTGATCCCAGACAGGGCGGAGAGACCCAGTACTTC. Translating it yields CATSDPRQGGETQYF.

This chain connects TRBV28 to TRBJ1-2, with D possibly matching TRBD1 (6 bases). CDR3 length equals 14 residues. Trimming stripped 7 bases from V and 4 bases from J, with 16 bases between. Germline V gene sequence: CDR1 MDHEN, CDR2 SYDVKM. The CDR3 DNA sequence: TGTGCCAGCACCATTCACCGGGACACCTATGGCTACACCTTC. It yields the protein CASTIHRDTYGYTF.

The gene calls are TRBV3-1 (or the pseudogene TRBV3-2) and TRBJ2-7; no firm D call. Trimming took off 3 bases at V and 6 bases at J, with 9 bases between the two ends. Germline lookup yields CDR1 LGHDT and CDR2 YNNKEL (reference sequence). CDR3 length: 12 amino acids. The CDR3 DNA follows: TGTGCCAGCAGCCATCACGGTGGCGAGCAGTACTTC. This codes for CASSHHGGEQYF.

In DNA form, the CDR3 reads TGTGCCAGCAGTGTCACCGGGACAGGGTTAGACTACACCTTC. This codes for CASSVTGTGLDYTF. The J gene is TRBJ1-2, the V gene TRBV28, with TRBD1 matching 9 bases. The junction had 11 bases not matched to a gene; V was cut back by 5 bases and J by 10 bases. CDR3 size: 14 residues. Germline V gives CDR1 MDHEN, CDR2 SYDVKM.

The V and J genes are TRBV7-8 and TRBJ2-3; D gene uncertain. Trimming left V 5 bases short and J 4 bases short, with 4 bases between. The CDR3 covers 11 residues. Germline CDR1 is SGHVS and CDR2 is FQNEAQ. The DNA for the CDR3 is TGTGCCAGCAGCCAAGCAGATACGCAGTATTTT. The encoded protein is CASSQADTQYF.

V gene TRBV19 combines with J gene TRBJ1-2; 9 nucleotides agree with TRBD1. From germline, CDR1 is LNHDA and CDR2 SQIVND (reference sequence). The junction had 4 bases not matched to a gene; V was cut back by 2 bases and J by 6 bases. The CDR3 has 14 residues. The CDR3 DNA sequence: TGTGCCAGTAGTATAACCTGGACAGGGGATGGCTACACCTTC. Translation gives CASSITWTGDGYTF.

The chain links TRBV10-3 to TRBJ2-7, with D maybe TRBD1 (7 bases). This CDR3 has 13 residues. Germline CDR1 ENHRY, CDR2 SYGVKD. The V and J ends lost 6 bases and 1 base respectively, with 10 bases between them. CDR3 sequence: CAIREGQSYEQYF. The DNA for the CDR3 is TGTGCCATCAGGGAGGGACAGTCCTACGAGCAGTACTTC.

CDR3 DNA: TGTGCCAGCAGCTTGGGGGGATTGTACCAAGAGACCCAGTACTTC. Translated, it gives CASSLGGLYQETQYF. The chain has TRBV5-6 and TRBJ2-5; D not certain. The ends were cut back, 0 bases at V and 0 bases at J, with 9 bases in the middle. The CDR3 sequence is 15 residues long. Germline CDR1 and CDR2: SGHDT and YYEEEE.

This chain uses TRBV27 with TRBJ2-3; D ambiguous. This CDR3 region has 13 residues. Germline assignment: CDR1 MNHEY and CDR2 SMNVEV (reference sequence). V dropped 7 bases and J dropped 0 bases, with 8 bases sitting between them. This CDR3 reads CASTRVSTDTQYF. The CDR3 region has the DNA TGTGCCAGCACTCGCGTCAGCACAGATACGCAGTATTTT.

This clone was observed once. The rearrangement joins TRBV7-2 to TRBJ2-2, with D maybe TRBD2 (6 bases). The germline CDR1 and CDR2 sequences are SGHTA and FQGNSA. The length of the CDR3 is 14 residues. V lost 10 bases, J lost 2 bases, and 14 bases lay in between. The DNA for the CDR3 is TGTGCCACCACAGGAGGGCCCAACACCGGGGAGCTGTTTTTT. As protein: CATTGGPNTGELFF.

The chain carries TRBV28 and TRBJ2-1; possible D gene TRBD1, 5 bases. Germline CDR1 MDHEN, CDR2 SYDVKM. V shed 6 bases and J shed 2 bases, with 8 bases lying between them. The CDR3 totals 13 residues. This CDR3 reads CASRARAYNEQFF. In DNA, the CDR3 is TGTGCCAGCAGGGCCAGGGCCTACAATGAGCAGTTCTTC.

The chain combines TRBV7-9 with TRBJ2-7; D uncertain. Trimming took 2 bases from V and 6 from J, leaving 17 bases between them. The CDR3 covers 15 residues. CDR1 is SEHNR and CDR2 is FQNEAQ in the germline V gene (reference sequence). In DNA form, the CDR3 reads TGTGCCAGCAGCTTACAACACCAGATAGGGATCGAGCAGTACTTC. As protein: CASSLQHQIGIEQYF.

This chain joins TRBV5-1 and TRBJ2-5; D is unresolved. The CDR3 runs to 11 residues. V dropped 2 bases and J dropped 5 bases, with 4 bases sitting between them. Germline CDR1 is SGHRS and CDR2 is YFSETQ. The CDR3, as DNA: TGCGCCAGCAGCTTAAGCGAGACCCAGTACTTC. Translation gives CASSLSETQYF.

The chain links TRBV24-1 to TRBJ2-4; 7 bases are a match to TRBD1. Germline CDR1 reads KGHDR; CDR2 reads SFDVKD. This CDR3 has 17 amino acids. J gave up 4 bases and V 1 base, and 9 bases lay outside the gene matches. This chain's CDR3 is CATSDLGGQAWKNIQYF. The CDR3 region has the DNA TGTGCCACCAGTGATTTAGGAGGACAGGCCTGGAAAAACATTCAGTACTTC.

The chain combines TRBV12-3 or TRBV12-4 with TRBJ1-5; possibly TRBD1 for D (6 bases). CDR3 length equals 12 residues. The ends were cut back, 6 bases at V and 5 bases at J, with 8 bases in the middle. CDR3 nucleotide sequence: TGTGCCAGCAGGGCAGGGGATCAGCCCCAGCATTTT. It translates to CASRAGDQPQHF.

V and J are TRBV6-4 and TRBJ2-2, with 9 bases that match TRBD1. This CDR3 is built from 14 residues. V was pared by 2 bases and J by 6 bases, with 1 base of the junction left unmatched. Germline V gene sequence: CDR1 MRHNA, CDR2 SNTAGT. The CDR3 here is CASSDTGGSGELFF. DNA of the CDR3: TGTGCCAGCAGTGACACAGGGGGCTCCGGGGAGCTGTTTTTT.

The V and J genes are TRBV14 and TRBJ2-5; 10 bases fit TRBD1. This CDR3 has 17 amino acids. CDR1 and CDR2 (germline): SGHDN, FVKESK. V lost 2 bases to trimming and J lost 2 bases; unmatched junction nucleotides: 8. The CDR3 spells CASSQSGTGVSQETQYF. CDR3 bases: TGTGCCAGCAGCCAATCCGGGACAGGGGTTTCTCAAGAGACCCAGTACTTC.

The genes are TRBV5-6 and TRBJ2-7; TRBD2 matches at 14 bases. V was pared by 4 bases and J by 2 bases, with 5 bases of the junction left unmatched. The CDR3 spans 16 residues. CDR1 and CDR2 from the germline V gene are SGHDT and YYEEEE. The CDR3 is CASSGGLAGVPYEQYF. The CDR3 nucleotides read TGTGCCAGCAGCGGGGGACTAGCGGGAGTCCCCTACGAGCAGTACTTC.

The rearrangement links TRBV4-1 to TRBJ2-4; 10 bases align to TRBD1. This CDR3 is built from 16 residues. V lost 1 base to trimming and J lost 2 bases; unmatched junction nucleotides: 2. The germline V gene encodes CDR1 MGHRA and CDR2 YSYEKL. CDR3 in DNA: TGCGCCAGCAGCCAAGTGGGACAGGGGACCAAAAACATTCAGTACTTC. Its translation is CASSQVGQGTKNIQYF.

The V and J genes are TRBV27 and TRBJ1-4; tentatively, D is TRBD1 (5 bases). CDR1 and CDR2 (germline): MNHEY, SMNVEV (reference sequence). The CDR3 is 15 amino acids. V gave up 5 bases and J gave up 4 bases, with 14 bases separating them. The CDR3 loop is CASSEDGAGNEKLFF. Here the CDR3 DNA reads TGTGCCAGCAGTGAAGACGGGGCCGGTAATGAAAAACTGTTTTTT.

This chain connects TRBV3-1 (or the pseudogene TRBV3-2) to TRBJ2-7; D is ambiguous. CDR3 length: 12 residues. Germline CDR1 and CDR2: LGHDT and YNNKEL (reference sequence). The V end was cut by 3 bases, the J end by 0 bases, with 3 bases between. CDR3 DNA: TGTGCCAGCAGCCATCTCTCCTACGAGCAGTACTTC. Protein product: CASSHLSYEQYF.

The chain carries TRBV6-5 and TRBJ1-2; no definite D call. Trimming left V 0 bases short and J 4 bases short, with 9 bases between. Germline V gene data show CDR1 as MNHEY and CDR2 as SVGAGI. This CDR3 has 14 residues. CDR3 DNA: TGTGCCAGCAGTTACTCGCCAGAGCTCTATGGCTACACCTTC. Translated: CASSYSPELYGYTF.

This chain links TRBV25-1 with TRBJ2-1; 10 bases align to TRBD2. The CDR3 runs to 15 residues. Unmatched junction bases numbered 3, after V lost 3 bases and J lost 4 bases. Germline V CDR1 and CDR2: MGHDK, SYGVNS. CDR3 nucleotides: TGTGCCAGCAGTGAGGGACTAGCGCGTTACAATGAGCAGTTCTTC. Translating gives CASSEGLARYNEQFF.